A single sample gave rise to the 11 T cell receptor beta chains below, sequenced in a study of regulatory T cells in long-lasting Graves disease. Noted time point: newly diagnosed GD, antithyroid drugs for less than 3 months. The TCR library was made from RNA that had been extracted from PBMCs in TRIzol. According to the study, TCR beta libraries were built with iRepertoire HTBI primers and CDR3-region Arm-PCR. TCRdb independently ran MiXCR on the multiplex PCR reads; one entry per CDR3 protein. Altogether roughly 530,000 distinct CDR3 sequences are present, more than 15% being singletons, with the ten largest covering just under 25%. The sample also formed part of further work on T cells in Graves' hyperthyroidism and ophthalmopathy.

Sequencing used peripheral blood mononuclear cells (PBMCs), obtained at new diagnosis, from a patient treated with antithyroid drugs. All receptors come from a woman aged 35-60 years with Graves disease.

This clonotype was detected many times. This chain connects TRBV2 to TRBJ1-5; unclear D gene. CDR3 length: 15 amino acids. CDR1 is SNHLY and CDR2 is FYNNEI in the germline V gene. Trimming took off 3 bases at V and 0 bases at J, with 9 bases between the two ends. CDR3: CASSEVSYSNQPQHF. The CDR3 DNA follows: TGTGCCAGCAGTGAGGTGTCCTATAGCAATCAGCCCCAGCATTTT.

This clonotype came up many times. This sequence joins TRBV3-1 and TRBJ1-1; D may be TRBD1 (5 bases). Germline V gene lookup returns CDR1 LGHDT and CDR2 YNNKEL (reference sequence). This CDR3 is built from 12 residues. Trimming shortened V by 8 bases and J by 4 bases, and 11 bases separated the two germline ends. CDR3 DNA sequence: TGTGCCAGCGGGCCGGGGGTCACTGAAGCTTTCTTT. This encodes CASGPGVTEAFF.

This clonotype came up a few times. A read error may account for a junction end that differs from germline. This chain connects TRBV6-5 to TRBJ1-3; D perhaps matches TRBD1 (5 bases). Germline V gene sequence: CDR1 MNHEY, CDR2 SVGAGI. This CDR3 spans 17 amino acids. CDR3 DNA: TGTGCCAGCGGTTACTCGGGACTGCCGAGCTCTGGAAACACCATATATTTT. This sequence encodes CASGYSGLPSSGNTIYF.

This clonotype was counted many times. V is TRBV29-1 and J is TRBJ1-1, with a tentative D call TRBD1 (5 bases). CDR1 and CDR2 (germline): SQVTM, ANQGSEA. V lost 6 bases, J lost 1 base, and 18 bases lay in between. This CDR3 is 15 amino acids long. The CDR3 sequence is CSVGRETVANTEAFF. The CDR3 DNA reads TGCAGCGTCGGACGCGAGACAGTAGCGAACACTGAAGCTTTCTTT.

The V gene is TRBV5-1, the J gene TRBJ1-6; TRBD1 might be the D (5 bases). CDR1 SGHRS and CDR2 YFSETQ come from the germline V gene. The V gene lost 1 base and the J gene lost 0 bases, with 8 bases spanning the gap. This CDR3 is 16 amino acids long. CDR3 nucleotides: TGCGCCAGCAGCTTGCTGGGGGACTCCTATAATTCACCCCTCCACTTT. Its protein is CASSLLGDSYNSPLHF.

V gene TRBV7-3 combines with J gene TRBJ2-2; 10 positions agree with TRBD1. Germline CDR1 and CDR2: SGHTA and FQGTGA. V was pared by 5 bases and J by 6 bases, with 6 bases of the junction left unmatched. The CDR3 covers 15 residues. The CDR3 DNA sequence: TGTGCCAGCAGCCCAGGACAGGGGGTTGCCGGGGAGCTGTTTTTT. This sequence encodes CASSPGQGVAGELFF.

This clonotype was observed many times. This sequence joins TRBV12-3 or TRBV12-4 and TRBJ2-1; 11 bases map to TRBD2. After removal of 7 bases from V and 9 bases from J, the junction contained 11 bases not matched to a gene. The CDR3 extends over 15 amino acids. DNA for the CDR3: TGTGCCAGCACCCAGCCGGGACTAGCGGTCTTTGAGCAGTTCTTC. This translates into CASTQPGLAVFEQFF.

The chain joins TRBV14 to TRBJ2-7, with D tentatively TRBD2 (5 bases). Per the germline V gene, CDR1 is SGHDN and CDR2 is FVKESK. V shed 4 bases and J shed 0 bases, with 13 bases lying between them. The CDR3 is 15 amino acids. This CDR3 is CASSLLPGVSYEQYF. The CDR3 nucleotides read TGTGCCAGCAGCCTATTACCCGGGGTCTCCTACGAGCAGTACTTC. Variable domain in full (rest from reference TRBV14 and TRBJ2-7): EAGVTQFPSHSVIEKGQTVTLRCDPISGHDNLYWYRRVMGKEIKFLLHFVKESKQDESGMPNNRFLAERTGGTYSTLKVQPAELEDSGVYFCASSLLPGVSYEQYFGPGTRLTVT.

This chain joins TRBV29-1 and TRBJ2-2, with TRBD2 matching 7 bases. With V trimmed by 4 bases and J by 4 bases, 6 bases remained unmatched. The CDR3 runs to 14 residues. Per the germline V gene, CDR1 is SQVTM and CDR2 is ANQGSEA. This CDR3 is CSVGGGFGTGELFF. The CDR3 DNA sequence: TGCAGCGTTGGGGGGGGGTTCGGCACCGGGGAGCTGTTTTTT.

This chain joins TRBV11-3 and TRBJ2-1; no clear D. This CDR3 is 16 amino acids long. Trimming left V 5 bases short and J 0 bases short, with 14 bases between. CDR1 and CDR2 (germline): SGHNT, YENEEA. CDR3 region: CASSRRSDRSYNEQFF. The CDR3 nucleotides read TGTGCCAGCAGCCGTAGATCGGATCGCTCCTACAATGAGCAGTTCTTC.

In its sample, this clonotype was seen many times. This rearrangement joins TRBV7-8 to TRBJ1-4; D possibly corresponds to TRBD1 (5 bases). This CDR3 region has 13 residues. Germline V lookup: CDR1 SGHVS, CDR2 FQNEAQ. V was clipped by 6 bases and J by 0 bases, with 5 bases between them. CDR3 sequence reads: CASRGPTNEKLFF. DNA of the CDR3: TGTGCCAGCAGGGGGCCAACTAATGAAAAACTGTTTTTT.